The 32 T cell receptor beta chains listed next were all sequenced from one sample in a study of glioma-infiltrating T cells (dated by TCRdb to about 2016). The reads were generated on an Illumina MiSeq. TCR alpha and beta CDR3 regions were amplified with the iRepertoire nested amplicon-rescue multiplex PCR (arm-PCR) platform from RNA. Starting from the raw public reads, TCRdb applied fastp trimming at Q25, assembled clones with MiXCR and retained in-frame beta chains. Rows are unified per CDR3 protein, each entry keeping the most common DNA and genes. The sample table holds 300,000 to 400,000 distinct CDR3 sequences, of which 41% were seen once. The ten largest clones add up to 12% of the sample. The specimen sequenced was glioma tissue, nonneoplastic brain tissue, or PBMCs (not recorded which). The receptor set was obtained from a human donor with low-grade glioma or glioblastoma, undergoing nonglioma brain surgery, or in good health (not recorded which).

This clonotype was found a few times. The chain is built from TRBV15 and TRBJ2-4; 8 bases agree with TRBD2. The CDR3 consists of 17 residues. V shed 1 base and J 2 bases; nucleotides not matched to a gene: 7. From germline, CDR1 is LNHNV and CDR2 YYDKDF (reference sequence). The CDR3, as DNA: TGTGCCACCAGCAGAGCGAGCGGGAGTTTACCCAAAAACATTCAGTACTTC. It encodes CATSRASGSLPKNIQYF.

In this sample, this clonotype turned up a few times. The chain combines TRBV20-1 with TRBJ2-4; D gene uncertain. The CDR3 length is 12 residues. The germline V gene has CDR1 DFQATT and CDR2 SNEGSKA (reference sequence). V dropped 6 bases and J dropped 6 bases, with 12 bases sitting between them. For the CDR3, the DNA is TGCAGTGCAACAGTAGGTGGAAACATTCAGTACTTC. It is translated as CSATVGGNIQYF.

CDR3 in amino acids: CSAWKGRAPYEQYF. CDR3 bases: TGCAGTGCCTGGAAAGGCAGGGCCCCCTACGAGCAGTACTTC. The V and J genes are TRBV20-1 and TRBJ2-7; TRBD1 is a possible D gene (5 bases). Germline assignment: CDR1 DFQATT and CDR2 SNEGSKA (reference sequence). V lost 6 bases and J lost 2, with 17 bases in between. This CDR3 contains 14 residues.

The chain recombines TRBV28 with TRBJ2-1, with TRBD2 as a possible D gene (6 bases). V was clipped by 7 bases and J by 0 bases, with 22 bases between them. CDR1 is MDHEN, CDR2 SYDVKM, per germline. CDR3 size: 18 residues. The CDR3 DNA reads as TGTGCCAGCATTTACCGGAGGGGTGAACTTAGCTCCTACAATGAGCAGTTCTTC. Protein sequence: CASIYRRGELSSYNEQFF.

The rearrangement uses TRBV2 and TRBJ2-1; no clear D. Germline CDR1 SNHLY, CDR2 FYNNEI. V lost 11 bases and J 0 bases, leaving 14 bases between the germline ends. The CDR3 spans 14 residues. The CDR3 spells CASASRTSYNEQFF. CDR3 DNA: TGTGCCTCAGCGTCTCGGACCTCCTACAATGAGCAGTTCTTC.

The rearrangement joins TRBV27 to TRBJ1-4; TRBD1 might be the D (6 bases). This CDR3 has 13 residues. CDR1 is MNHEY and CDR2 is SMNVEV in the germline V gene (reference sequence). V was pared by 5 bases and J by 7 bases, with 11 bases between. The CDR3 sequence is CASSTQGTEKLFF. The CDR3 coding sequence is TGTGCCAGCAGTACACAGGGAACTGAAAAACTGTTTTTT.

This clonotype was recorded many times. The chain is built from TRBV6-2 or TRBV6-3 and TRBJ2-1, with D hard to call. Trimming pared 10 bases from V and 6 bases from J, leaving 16 bases between. CDR3 length: 13 amino acids. CDR1 and CDR2 (germline): MNHEY, SVGEGT. DNA for the CDR3: TGTGCCACCAGACTGGGCGTCGGCAATGAGCAGTTCTTC. It codes for CATRLGVGNEQFF.

Notes on this clonotype: This is likely a read error, given that the CDR3 carries no conserved phenylalanine or tryptophan at its end. This chain joins TRBV19 and TRBJ1-1; D not certain. CDR1 is LNHDA and CDR2 is SQIVND in the germline V gene (reference sequence). The germline V and J ends were trimmed by 5 bases and 11 bases, with 15 bases remaining between them. CDR3 length: 12 amino acids. CDR3 residues: CASSSRLAWAFS. In DNA form, the CDR3 reads TGTGCCAGTAGTTCCCGTTTGGCCTGGGCTTTCTCT.

This sequence joins TRBV7-6 and TRBJ2-7; possibly TRBD2 for D (5 bases). The CDR3 has 13 amino acids. Germline CDR1 SGHVS, CDR2 FNYEAQ. The germline V and J ends were trimmed by 3 bases and 2 bases, with 8 bases remaining between them. CDR3 residues: CASSFHGTYEQYF. The CDR3 DNA reads as TGTGCCAGCAGCTTCCACGGGACCTACGAGCAGTACTTC.

This clonotype occurred many times. The rearrangement uses TRBV18 and TRBJ2-1; the D is unclear. Per germline, CDR1 KGHSH and CDR2 LQKENI. CDR3 length: 13 amino acids. Trimming shortened V by 3 bases and J by 8 bases, and 11 bases separated the two germline ends. The CDR3 nucleotides read TGTGCCAGCTCACCGATCGGAAGGGATGAGCAGTTCTTC. It encodes CASSPIGRDEQFF.

This clonotype was seen more than once but under ten times. CDR3 sequence reads: CASSETGQGYSPLHF. In DNA, the CDR3 is TGTGCCAGCAGTGAAACGGGACAGGGTTATTCACCCCTCCACTTT. The genes are TRBV2 and TRBJ1-6; TRBD1 matches at 9 bases. V lost 2 bases and J lost 8; bases outside the gene matches: 4. CDR3 length: 15 amino acids. Looked up from germline, CDR1 is SNHLY and CDR2 is FYNNEI. The variable domain in full, completed from reference TRBV2 and TRBJ1-6, reads EPEVTQTPSHQVTQMGQEVILRCVPISNHLYFYWYRQILGQKVEFLVSFYNNEISEKSEIFDDQFSVERPDGSNFTLKIRSTKLEDSAMYFCASSETGQGYSPLHFGNGTRLTVT.

This clonotype was seen a handful of times. A much bigger clone sits one base away, suggesting this may be a read error. The rearrangement uses TRBV6-9 and TRBJ2-7; possible D gene TRBD1, 6 bases. The germline V and J ends were trimmed by 4 bases and 2 bases, with 12 bases remaining between them. CDR1 is MNHGY and CDR2 is SVAAGI in the germline V gene. The CDR3 extends over 14 amino acids. This chain's CDR3 is CASSWAGETYEQYF. For the CDR3, the DNA is TGTGCCAGCAGTTGGGCAGGGGAAACCTACGAGCAGTACTTC.

This clonotype has a handful of counts. The J gene is TRBJ2-3, the V gene TRBV6-5, with unresolved D. Trimming left V 0 bases short and J 4 bases short, with 14 bases between. The CDR3 sequence is 16 residues long. CDR1 and CDR2 (germline): MNHEY, SVGAGI. CDR3 region: CASSYSPGKEADTQYF. The CDR3 DNA sequence: TGTGCCAGCAGTTACTCGCCTGGAAAAGAAGCAGATACGCAGTATTTT.

This clonotype has only a few counts. V and J are TRBV7-3 and TRBJ2-2; TRBD2 matches at 11 bases. The CDR3 spans 16 residues. Germline CDR1 SGHTA, CDR2 FQGTGA. Trimming cost V 4 bases and J 5 bases; bases outside gene matches: 6. The CDR3 DNA follows: TGTGCCAGCAGCTATGATGCTAGCGGGGGGACCGGGGAGCTGTTTTTT. Translated: CASSYDASGGTGELFF.

The rearrangement uses TRBV5-1 and TRBJ1-3, with 7 bases lining up with TRBD1. V dropped 0 bases and J dropped 6; count of bases not matched to a gene: 6. CDR1 SGHRS and CDR2 YFSETQ come from the germline V gene. CDR3 size: 15 residues. The CDR3 DNA reads TGCGCCAGCAGCTTGGCGCTGGGACAGACAAACACCATATATTTT. As protein: CASSLALGQTNTIYF.

A word on this clonotype: It may be a read error: a sequence one base away is much more abundant. This chain links TRBV24-1 with TRBJ2-1; 8 bases map to TRBD1. CDR3 length equals 15 residues. Trimming cost V 4 bases and J 7 bases; bases outside gene matches: 8. CDR1 KGHDR and CDR2 SFDVKD come from the germline V gene. The CDR3, as DNA: TGTGCCACCAGTGACGCCGGACAGGGAGAGAATGAGCAGTTCTTC. Translated: CATSDAGQGENEQFF.

This rearrangement joins TRBV7-6 to TRBJ2-1, with TRBD2 matching over 8 bases. Unmatched junction bases numbered 5, after V lost 5 bases and J lost 5 bases. This CDR3 comprises 14 residues. Germline V lookup: CDR1 SGHVS, CDR2 FNYEAQ. CDR3 protein: CASSLSGSNNEQFF. The CDR3 coding sequence is TGTGCCAGCAGCCTAAGCGGGAGTAACAATGAGCAGTTCTTC.

This clonotype was found many times. The chain joins TRBV28 to TRBJ1-1; D gene uncertain. The CDR3 has 13 residues. Trimming left V 7 bases short and J 4 bases short, with 13 bases between. In germline, CDR1 is MDHEN, CDR2 SYDVKM. The CDR3: CASTSRVGTEAFF. As DNA, the CDR3 is TGTGCCAGCACCTCCCGAGTCGGCACTGAAGCTTTCTTT. Together with reference TRBV28 and TRBJ1-1, the CDR3 gives the full variable domain: DVKVTQSSRYLVKRTGEKVFLECVQDMDHENMFWYRQDPGLGLRLIYFSYDVKMKEKGDIPEGYSVSREKKERFSLILESASTNQTSMYLCASTSRVGTEAFFGQGTRLTVV.

The chain joins TRBV7-2 to TRBJ1-5; D is undetermined. Germline assignment: CDR1 SGHTA and CDR2 FQGNSA. This CDR3 is 13 amino acids long. With 5 bases removed from V and 4 bases from J, the gap between germline ends came to 9 bases. This chain's CDR3 is CASSPNRNQPQHF. CDR3 bases: TGTGCCAGCAGCCCGAACAGAAATCAGCCCCAGCATTTT.

The chain employs TRBV7-2 and TRBJ2-2; D remains ambiguous. From germline, CDR1 is SGHTA and CDR2 FQGNSA. V was clipped by 10 bases and J by 1 base, with 16 bases between them. The CDR3 extends over 15 amino acids. The CDR3 DNA reads as TGTGCCATCAACCGGTTAAGGCTGAACACCGGGGAGCTGTTTTTT. Translating gives CAINRLRLNTGELFF.

Of note for this clonotype: At one end, the junction sequence differs from germline, possibly due to a read error. The chain uses TRBV28 and TRBJ2-4; tentatively, D is TRBD1 or TRBD2 (5 bases each). Germline V lookup: CDR1 MDHEN, CDR2 SYDVKM. This CDR3 is 15 amino acids long. CDR3 sequence (DNA): TGTGCCAGCCGTTTCAGAAGGGACCTCAAAAACATTCAGTACTTC. Protein sequence: CASRFRRDLKNIQYF. Variable domain in full (rest from reference TRBV28 and TRBJ2-4): DVKVTQSSRYLVKRTGEKVFLECVQDMDHENMFWYRQDPGLGLRLIYFSYDVKMKEKGDIPEGYSVSREKKERFSLILESASTNQTSMYLCASRFRRDLKNIQYFGAGTRLSVL.

Note on this clonotype: A read error may be the cause here, since a much bigger clone is one base away. CDR3 protein: CATSSWQATNKKLFF. As DNA, the CDR3 is TGTGCCACCAGCAGTTGGCAAGCAACTAATAAAAAACTGTTTTTT. The gene calls are TRBV15 and TRBJ1-4; D uncertain. The CDR3 loop spans 15 amino acids. Germline CDR1 LNHNV, CDR2 YYDKDF (reference sequence). Complete variable domain (other parts from reference TRBV15 and TRBJ1-4): DAMVIQNPRYQVTQFGKPVTLSCSQTLNHNVMYWYQQKSSQAPKLLFHYYDKDFNNEADTPDNFQSRRPNTSFCFLDIRSPGLGDTAMYLCATSSWQATNKKLFFGSGTQLSVL.

Ten or more counts support this clonotype. Here the CDR3 DNA reads TGTGCCACCAGCAGAGTTTATCAGCCCCAGCATTTT. It translates to CATSRVYQPQHF. V and J are TRBV15 and TRBJ1-5, with unresolved D. From germline, CDR1 is LNHNV and CDR2 YYDKDF (reference sequence). The CDR3 contains 12 residues. The germline V and J ends were trimmed by 1 base and 5 bases, with 3 bases remaining between them.

This clonotype was recorded many times. The chain joins TRBV28 to TRBJ2-7; D might be TRBD1 or TRBD2, each matching 5 bases. Germline assignment: CDR1 MDHEN and CDR2 SYDVKM. V lost 6 bases and J 4 bases, leaving 28 bases between the germline ends. The CDR3 is made up of 18 amino acids. The CDR3 nucleotides read TGTGCCAGCAGACAAACTCAATGGACAAGCGGCCTTTATTACGAGCAGTACTTC. It encodes CASRQTQWTSGLYYEQYF. The full variable domain, in which reference TRBV28 and TRBJ2-7 provide the parts outside the CDR3, is DVKVTQSSRYLVKRTGEKVFLECVQDMDHENMFWYRQDPGLGLRLIYFSYDVKMKEKGDIPEGYSVSREKKERFSLILESASTNQTSMYLCASRQTQWTSGLYYEQYFGPGTRLTVT.

The chain recombines TRBV6-1 with TRBJ2-7; 7 bases line up with TRBD1. CDR3 size: 13 residues. Germline V gives CDR1 MNHNS, CDR2 SASEGT. V was clipped by 5 bases and J by 5 bases; unmatched bases: 6. DNA for the CDR3: TGTGCCAGCAGTCGGACAGGTACCAACGAGCAGTACTTC. Its translation is CASSRTGTNEQYF.

On this clonotype: The junction does not match germline at one end; this may be a read error. This chain connects TRBV28 to TRBJ1-1, with D unresolved. This CDR3 region has 12 residues. Per germline, CDR1 MDHEN and CDR2 SYDVKM. The CDR3 loop is CAISFWRAEAFF. In DNA form, the CDR3 reads TGTGCCATCAGTTTCTGGCGGGCTGAAGCTTTCTTT.

J is TRBJ2-1 and V is TRBV4-3, with D tentatively TRBD1 (6 bases). Per germline, CDR1 LGHNA and CDR2 YSLEER. Trimming pared 0 bases from V and 0 bases from J, leaving 12 bases between. CDR3 length: 17 residues. CDR3 DNA sequence: TGCGCCAGCAGCCAAGATTCGGACAGTCCCTCCTACAATGAGCAGTTCTTC. Residues: CASSQDSDSPSYNEQFF.

The chain's CDR3 is CASSSSGTGGGEQFF. CDR3 nucleotides: TGTGCCAGCAGCTCCTCCGGGACAGGGGGCGGTGAGCAGTTCTTC. This chain uses TRBV7-9 with TRBJ2-1; TRBD1 aligns across 12 bases. V was clipped by 4 bases and J by 9 bases; unmatched bases: 7. Looked up from germline, CDR1 is SEHNR and CDR2 is FQNEAQ (reference sequence). This CDR3 contains 15 residues.

The chain couples TRBV6-1 to TRBJ2-7, with TRBD1 identical over 8 bases. CDR3 length: 15 residues. Trimming cost V 6 bases and J 5 bases; bases outside gene matches: 12. The germline gives CDR1 MNHNS, CDR2 SASEGT. The DNA of the CDR3 is TGTGCCAGCAGGACGGACAGGGCCAGGCTCAACGAGCAGTACTTC. Protein sequence: CASRTDRARLNEQYF.

In its sample, this clonotype was seen a few times. The chain links TRBV20-1 to TRBJ2-1; tentative D call: TRBD2 (5 bases). Germline V gene lookup returns CDR1 DFQATT and CDR2 SNEGSKA (reference sequence). Trimming removed 4 bases from V and 8 bases from J, with 12 bases in between. CDR3 length equals 12 residues. In DNA form, the CDR3 reads TGCAGTGCTAACCTAGGACTTGATGAGCAGTTCTTC. Encoded protein: CSANLGLDEQFF.

As to this clonotype: Because the CDR3 is missing its conserved closing phenylalanine or tryptophan, this is likely a read error. The J gene is TRBJ2-7, the V gene TRBV28; 7 bases line up with TRBD2. The CDR3 runs 17 residues. Trimming took 5 bases from V and 6 from J; bases not matched to a gene: 19. CDR1 MDHEN and CDR2 SYDVKM come from the germline V gene. This CDR3 reads CASSGGASGSPGCEQYL. CDR3 in DNA: TGTGCCAGCAGTGGCGGGGCTAGCGGATCACCAGGATGCGAGCAGTACTTG.

Only a few counts were recorded for this clonotype. A much larger clone differs by one base, so this may be a read error. The chain employs TRBV27 and TRBJ2-1, with D uncertain. There are 12 residues in the CDR3. Germline loops: CDR1 MNHEY, CDR2 SMNVEV (reference sequence). In nucleotides, the CDR3 is TGTGTAGTAAAAGGGATTTACAGTGAGCAGTTCTTC. Amino acid sequence: CVVKGIYSEQFF.